This T cell receptor (beta chain) was captured in a study of T cell responses to AZD1222 COVID-19 vaccine. General study points: Only 5 or 6 AZD1222 recipients were seropositive at baseline.

TCRdb's copy holds only in-frame clones and misses some; the assay was immunoSEQ multiplex PCR. This table has 100,000 to 150,000 clones, about 89% appearing once. With respect to this clone: Its antigen is undetermined.

This sequence originates from an adult in good health. This specimen was peripheral blood, taken on day 0 of MenACWY control vaccination.

The CDR3 spells CASSHPGPYEQYF. Here the CDR3 DNA reads TGTGCCAGCAGCCACCCCGGACCCTACGAGCAGTACTTC. The chain uses TRBV3-1 (or the pseudogene TRBV3-2) and TRBJ2-7; D is unclear. The germline V and J ends were trimmed by 3 bases and 2 bases, with 8 bases remaining between them. Germline values: CDR1 LGHDT, CDR2 YNNKEL (reference sequence). The CDR3 consists of 13 residues.